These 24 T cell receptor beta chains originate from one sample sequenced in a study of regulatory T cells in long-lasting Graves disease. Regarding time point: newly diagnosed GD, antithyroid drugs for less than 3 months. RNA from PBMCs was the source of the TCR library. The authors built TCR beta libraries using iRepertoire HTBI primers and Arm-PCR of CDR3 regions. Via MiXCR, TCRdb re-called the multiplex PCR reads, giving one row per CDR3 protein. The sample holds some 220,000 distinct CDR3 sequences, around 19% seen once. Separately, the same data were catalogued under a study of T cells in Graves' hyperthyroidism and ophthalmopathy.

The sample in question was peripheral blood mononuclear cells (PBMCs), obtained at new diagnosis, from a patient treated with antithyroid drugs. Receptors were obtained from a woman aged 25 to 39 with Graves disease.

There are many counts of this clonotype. CDR3 amino acids: CASRRLAGGPNTGELFF. CDR3 coding DNA: TGCGCCAGCAGGCGACTAGCGGGAGGGCCAAACACCGGGGAGCTGTTTTTT. The chain carries TRBV5-1 and TRBJ2-2; 14 bases map to TRBD2. Per the germline V gene, CDR1 is SGHRS and CDR2 is YFSETQ. Trimming cost V 5 bases and J 2 bases; bases outside gene matches: 5. The CDR3 consists of 17 residues.

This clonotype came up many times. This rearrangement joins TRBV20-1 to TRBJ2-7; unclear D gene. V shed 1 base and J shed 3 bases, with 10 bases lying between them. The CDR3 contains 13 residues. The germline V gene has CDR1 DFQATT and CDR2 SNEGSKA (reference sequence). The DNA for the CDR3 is TGCAGTGCTAGAGGTTCCAGCAGCTACGAGCAGTACTTC. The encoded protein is CSARGSSSYEQYF.

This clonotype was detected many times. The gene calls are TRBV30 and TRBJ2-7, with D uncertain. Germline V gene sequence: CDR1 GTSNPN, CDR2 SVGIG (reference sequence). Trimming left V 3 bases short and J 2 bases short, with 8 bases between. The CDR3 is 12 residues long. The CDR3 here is CAWRRQTYEQYF. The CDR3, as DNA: TGTGCCTGGAGAAGGCAGACCTACGAGCAGTACTTC.

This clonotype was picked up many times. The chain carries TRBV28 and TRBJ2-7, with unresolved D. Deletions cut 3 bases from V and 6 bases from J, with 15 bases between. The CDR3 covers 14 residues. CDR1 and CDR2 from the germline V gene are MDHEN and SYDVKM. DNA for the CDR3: TGTGCCAGCAGTTTCCGTCAAGACCTCGGCGAGCAGTACTTC. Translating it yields CASSFRQDLGEQYF.

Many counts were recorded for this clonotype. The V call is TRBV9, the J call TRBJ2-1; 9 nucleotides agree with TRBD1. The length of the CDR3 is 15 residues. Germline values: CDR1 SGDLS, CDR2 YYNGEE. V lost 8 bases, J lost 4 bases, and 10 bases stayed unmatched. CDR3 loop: CASSPGGTGYNEQFF. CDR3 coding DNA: TGTGCCAGTTCTCCGGGCGGGACAGGGTACAATGAGCAGTTCTTC.

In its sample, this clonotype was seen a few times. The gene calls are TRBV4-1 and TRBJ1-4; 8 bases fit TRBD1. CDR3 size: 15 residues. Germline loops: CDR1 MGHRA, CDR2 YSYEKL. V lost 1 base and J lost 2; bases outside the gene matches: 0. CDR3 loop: CASSQGTGTNEKLFF. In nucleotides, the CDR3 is TGCGCCAGCAGCCAAGGGACAGGGACTAATGAAAAACTGTTTTTT.

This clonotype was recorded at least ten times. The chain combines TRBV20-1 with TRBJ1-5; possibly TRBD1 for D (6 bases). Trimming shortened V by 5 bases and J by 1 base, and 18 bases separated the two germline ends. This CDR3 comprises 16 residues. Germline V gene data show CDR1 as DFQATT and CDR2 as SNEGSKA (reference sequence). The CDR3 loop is CSAPRGGSASNQPQHF. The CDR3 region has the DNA TGCAGTGCTCCCCGAGGGGGAAGTGCGAGCAATCAGCCCCAGCATTTT.

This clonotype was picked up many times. In DNA form, the CDR3 reads TGCGCCAGCAGCCAAGATCTCGGGACGGGTTACATGAACACTGAAGCTTTCTTT. Its translation: CASSQDLGTGYMNTEAFF. The chain is built from TRBV4-1 and TRBJ1-1; tentatively, D is TRBD1 (5 bases). The CDR3 is 18 residues long. The V gene's germline CDR1 is MGHRA and CDR2 YSYEKL. Trimming pared 0 bases from V and 0 bases from J, leaving 17 bases between.

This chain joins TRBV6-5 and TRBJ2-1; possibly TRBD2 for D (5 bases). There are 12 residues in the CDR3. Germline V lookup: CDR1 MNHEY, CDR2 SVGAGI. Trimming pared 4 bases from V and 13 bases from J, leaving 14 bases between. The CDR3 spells CASSLSGHGQFF. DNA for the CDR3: TGTGCCAGCAGTTTGAGCGGTCACGGACAGTTCTTC.

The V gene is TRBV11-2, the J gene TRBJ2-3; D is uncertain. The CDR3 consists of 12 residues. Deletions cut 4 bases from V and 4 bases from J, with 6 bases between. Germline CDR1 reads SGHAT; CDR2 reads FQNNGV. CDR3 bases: TGTGCCAGCAGCTCCATTCCAGATACGCAGTATTTT. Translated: CASSSIPDTQYF.

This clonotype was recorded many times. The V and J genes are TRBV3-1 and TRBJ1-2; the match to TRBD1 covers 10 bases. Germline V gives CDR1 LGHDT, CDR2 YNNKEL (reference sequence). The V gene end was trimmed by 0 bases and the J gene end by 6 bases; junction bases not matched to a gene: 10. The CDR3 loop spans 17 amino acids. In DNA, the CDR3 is TGTGCCAGCAGCCAAGAGACAGGGGGCGCCCACTTGGATGGCTACACCTTC. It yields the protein CASSQETGGAHLDGYTF.

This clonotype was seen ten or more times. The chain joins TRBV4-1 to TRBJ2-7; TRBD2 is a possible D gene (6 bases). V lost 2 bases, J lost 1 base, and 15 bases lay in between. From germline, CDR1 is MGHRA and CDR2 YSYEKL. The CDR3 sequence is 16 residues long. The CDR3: CASSQMRLVSSYEQYF. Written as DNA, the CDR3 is TGCGCCAGCAGCCAAATGAGACTAGTGTCGTCCTACGAGCAGTACTTC.

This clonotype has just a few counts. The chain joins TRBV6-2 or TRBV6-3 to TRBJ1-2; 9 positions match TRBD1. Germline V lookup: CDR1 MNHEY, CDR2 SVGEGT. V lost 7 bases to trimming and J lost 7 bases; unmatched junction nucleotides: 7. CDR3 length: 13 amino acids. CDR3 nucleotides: TGTGCCAGCACCGGGACAGGGAAGGGTGGCTACACCTTC. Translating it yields CASTGTGKGGYTF.

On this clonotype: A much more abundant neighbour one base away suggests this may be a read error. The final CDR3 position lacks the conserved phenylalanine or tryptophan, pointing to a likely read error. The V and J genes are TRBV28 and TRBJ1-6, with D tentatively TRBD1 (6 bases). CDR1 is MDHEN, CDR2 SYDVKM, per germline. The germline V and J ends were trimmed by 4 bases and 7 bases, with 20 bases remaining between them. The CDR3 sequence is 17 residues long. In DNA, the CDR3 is TGTGCCAGCAGTTCACCCCAGGGGATTCTGGGCAATTCACCCCTCCACCTT. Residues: CASSSPQGILGNSPLHL.

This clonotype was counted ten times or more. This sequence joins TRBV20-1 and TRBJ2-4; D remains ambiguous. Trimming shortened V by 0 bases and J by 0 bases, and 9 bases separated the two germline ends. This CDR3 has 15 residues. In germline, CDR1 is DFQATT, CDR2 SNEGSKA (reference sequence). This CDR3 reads CSARDSRVAKNIQYF. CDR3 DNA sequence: TGCAGTGCTAGAGATTCAAGGGTAGCCAAAAACATTCAGTACTTC.

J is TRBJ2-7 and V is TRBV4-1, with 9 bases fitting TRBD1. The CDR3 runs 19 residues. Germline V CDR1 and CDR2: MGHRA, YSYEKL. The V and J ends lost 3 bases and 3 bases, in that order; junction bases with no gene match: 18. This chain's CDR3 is CASSQPTGRTGGEGYEQYF. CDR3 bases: TGCGCCAGCAGCCAGCCGACGGGACGCACAGGGGGCGAAGGCTACGAGCAGTACTTC.

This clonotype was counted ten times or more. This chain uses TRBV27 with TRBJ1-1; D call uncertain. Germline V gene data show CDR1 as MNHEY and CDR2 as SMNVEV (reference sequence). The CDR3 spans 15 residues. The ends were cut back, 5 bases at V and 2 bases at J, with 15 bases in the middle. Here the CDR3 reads CASSPSGRFNTEAFF. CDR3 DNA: TGTGCCAGCAGTCCCAGTGGCCGGTTCAACACTGAAGCTTTCTTT.

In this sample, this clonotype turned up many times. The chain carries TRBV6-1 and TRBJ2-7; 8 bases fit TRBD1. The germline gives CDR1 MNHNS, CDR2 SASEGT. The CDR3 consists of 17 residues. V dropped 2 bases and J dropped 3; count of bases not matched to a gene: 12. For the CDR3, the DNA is TGTGCCAGCAGTGAACGACTACGCCGGGACAGGCTCTACGAGCAGTACTTC. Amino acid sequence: CASSERLRRDRLYEQYF.

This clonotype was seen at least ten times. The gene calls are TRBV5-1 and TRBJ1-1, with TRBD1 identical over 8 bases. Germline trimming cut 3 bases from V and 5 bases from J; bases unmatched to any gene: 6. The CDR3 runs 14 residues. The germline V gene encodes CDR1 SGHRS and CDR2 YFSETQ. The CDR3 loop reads CASSYGDRQTEAFF. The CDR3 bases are TGCGCCAGCAGCTATGGGGACAGGCAGACTGAAGCTTTCTTT.

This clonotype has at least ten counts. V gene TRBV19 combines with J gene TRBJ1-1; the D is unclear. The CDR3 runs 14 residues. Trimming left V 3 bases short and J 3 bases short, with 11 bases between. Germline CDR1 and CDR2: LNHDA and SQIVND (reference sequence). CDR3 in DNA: TGTGCCAGTAGTATGCTGCCAGGAGACACTGAAGCTTTCTTT. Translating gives CASSMLPGDTEAFF.

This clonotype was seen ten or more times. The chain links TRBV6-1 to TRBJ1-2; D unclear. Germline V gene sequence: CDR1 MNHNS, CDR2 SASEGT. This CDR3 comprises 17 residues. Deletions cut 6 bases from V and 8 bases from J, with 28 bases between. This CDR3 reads CASSSLSSGRQSGGYTF. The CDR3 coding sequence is TGTGCCAGCAGCTCCCTTTCCTCGGGCCGCCAATCGGGGGGCTACACCTTC.

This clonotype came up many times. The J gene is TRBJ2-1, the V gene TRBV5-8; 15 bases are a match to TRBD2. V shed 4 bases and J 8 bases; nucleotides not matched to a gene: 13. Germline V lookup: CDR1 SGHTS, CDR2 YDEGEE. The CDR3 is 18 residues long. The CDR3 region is CASSRTYGTSGGLDEQFF. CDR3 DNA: TGTGCCAGCAGCCGTACCTACGGGACTAGCGGGGGGTTGGATGAGCAGTTCTTC.

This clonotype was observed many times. The CDR3 region is CASSLRTNTEAFF. The CDR3 region has the DNA TGTGCCAGCAGTCTGCGGACAAACACTGAAGCTTTCTTT. The chain combines TRBV28 with TRBJ1-1, with D tentatively TRBD1 (5 bases). Germline values: CDR1 MDHEN, CDR2 SYDVKM. The length of the CDR3 is 13 residues. The V gene lost 5 bases and the J gene lost 2 bases, with 9 bases spanning the gap.

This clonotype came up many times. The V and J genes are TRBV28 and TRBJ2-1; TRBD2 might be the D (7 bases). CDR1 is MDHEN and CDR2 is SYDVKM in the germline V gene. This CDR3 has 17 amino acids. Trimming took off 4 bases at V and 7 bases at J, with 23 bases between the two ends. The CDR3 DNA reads TGTGCCAGCAGTTCACAGGGTAGAGGGAAGGGGGGGAATGAGCAGTTCTTC. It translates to CASSSQGRGKGGNEQFF.